This T cell receptor (beta chain) was identified during a study of radiation and T cells in renal cell carcinoma. The CDR3 runs to 15 residues. CDR1 is MNHNS, CDR2 SASEGT, per germline. After removal of 7 bases from V and 3 bases from J, the junction contained 11 bases not matched to a gene. Specified time point: blood 4 weeks post-SBRT, at nephrectomy. Treatment in this sample: 15 Gy SBRT to primary tumor, nephrectomy 4 weeks later. Nephrectomy followed 15 Gy stereotactic body radiation by 4 weeks. Blood was sampled at baseline, 2 weeks and 4 weeks after SBRT. Study-wide points: In blood, top tumor clones expanded by 2 weeks, shrinking by 4.

Data came from immunoSEQ multiplex PCR; TCRdb stores just in-frame clones and leaves some out. The sample consists of about 74,000 clones, 89% of them appearing once. As concerns this clone: Its target is not known.

J is TRBJ2-7 and V is TRBV6-1, with TRBD2 matching 8 bases. This clonotype originated in a woman in her 70s with renal cell carcinoma. The input for sequencing was blood, taken from a patient whose treatment included radiotherapy and nephrectomy. The CDR3 DNA sequence: TGTGCCAGCACCGAGGCCCTAGCGGGCTACTACGAGCAGTACTTC. It yields the protein CASTEALAGYYEQYF.